This T cell receptor beta chain was recovered during a study of control samples from healthy donors and cancer patients (dated by TCRdb to about 2020). Note on this clone: Its antigen is not yet known. Base qualities were left out, and no much larger clone turns up one base away.

Library method: the immunoSEQ multiplex PCR assay. Held by TCRdb, this immuneACCESS table contains in-frame sequences only and omits some clones. Under half of the omission traces to an unresolved V gene where checked; the cause of the rest is unknown. A total of more than 150,000 clones appear in this sample, 90% to 95% of them only once. Of the sample, roughly 1.6% is held by the ten largest clones. V and J lose 0 bases and 2 bases, and a span of 11 bases separates them. The CDR3 measures 15 amino acids from cysteine to phenylalanine. Kept here is only the CDR3 DNA, which spans 45 bases and is read in frame from base 1. CDR1 and CDR2 (LNHDA, SQIVND) derive from the germline V gene (reference sequence).

The chain is made from TRBV19 and TRBJ2-7; 6 matching bases give a weak D call of TRBD1. Specimen: blood. This sequence was found in a man between 18 and 29 years old in good health. The DNA sequence follows: TGTGCCAGTAGTATAGAGGCAGGGACACCCTACGAGCAGTACTTC. Its protein is CASSIEAGTPYEQYF.